These 25 T cell receptor beta chains originate from one sample sequenced in a study of cytotoxic CD8 clonotypes in ibrutinib-treated CLL. Profiled with immunoSEQ multiplex PCR; TCRdb holds only in-frame clones, not every one. This sample has some 300,000 clones, with about 77% found just once. The sample here was PBMCs, taken before ibrutinib treatment. Source of these receptors: a human donor with chronic lymphocytic leukemia.

For the CDR3, the DNA is TGTGCCAGCAGCGTAGGAGGGACTAGGCAAGAGACCCAGTACTTC. Encoded protein: CASSVGGTRQETQYF. V usage is TRBV9 and J usage is TRBJ2-5, with 8 positions matching TRBD2. V lost 0 bases and J lost 2; bases outside the gene matches: 3. The CDR3 spans 15 residues. Looked up from germline, CDR1 is SGDLS and CDR2 is YYNGEE. The full variable domain, rest sourced from reference TRBV9 and TRBJ2-5, is DSGVTQTPKHLITATGQRVTLRCSPRSGDLSVYWYQQSLDQGLQFLIQYYNGEERAKGNILERFSAQQFPDLHSELNLSSLELGDSALYFCASSVGGTRQETQYFGPGTRLLVL.

The V and J genes are TRBV30 and TRBJ2-7; 8 bases are a match to TRBD1. This CDR3 is 13 amino acids long. CDR1 and CDR2 from the germline V gene are GTSNPN and SVGIG (reference sequence). V was pared by 4 bases and J by 4 bases, with 6 bases of the junction left unmatched. The CDR3 loop reads CAWIQGAGYEQYF. The CDR3, as DNA: TGTGCCTGGATCCAGGGGGCTGGTTACGAGCAGTACTTC.

The chain joins TRBV28 to TRBJ1-1; D ambiguous. V gave up 3 bases and J gave up 2 bases, with 10 bases separating them. The CDR3 is 14 residues long. The V gene's germline CDR1 is MDHEN and CDR2 SYDVKM. The CDR3 sequence is CASSFHVLNTEAFF. CDR3 nucleotides: TGTGCCAGCAGTTTCCATGTTTTAAACACTGAAGCTTTCTTT.

The chain combines TRBV10-3 with TRBJ2-2, with a weak D call TRBD1 (6 bases). The germline CDR1 and CDR2 sequences are ENHRY and SYGVKD. Trimming shortened V by 10 bases and J by 1 base, and 13 bases separated the two germline ends. The CDR3 runs 14 residues. The CDR3 reads CATSATGNTGELFF. DNA for the CDR3: TGTGCCACCTCCGCGACAGGGAACACCGGGGAGCTGTTTTTT.

The chain links TRBV27 to TRBJ1-1, with D possibly matching TRBD1 (5 bases). V dropped 3 bases and J dropped 0 bases, with 23 bases sitting between them. The CDR3 extends over 19 amino acids. Germline CDR1 is MNHEY and CDR2 is SMNVEV (reference sequence). CDR3 nucleotides: TGTGCCAGCAGTTTGGTGTTACACGGCGGGGCTGGGGTGAACACTGAAGCTTTCTTT. It encodes CASSLVLHGGAGVNTEAFF.

The count of this clone is one. The CDR3 spells CASRKTAHQPQHF. The CDR3 nucleotides are TGTGCCAGTAGAAAGACAGCCCATCAGCCCCAGCATTTT. The rearrangement uses TRBV19 and TRBJ1-5; maybe TRBD1 (5 bases). This CDR3 region has 13 residues. Trimming left V 6 bases short and J 5 bases short, with 11 bases between. The germline V gene has CDR1 LNHDA and CDR2 SQIVND (reference sequence).

This chain joins TRBV7-8 and TRBJ2-1; TRBD2 might be the D (6 bases). Germline V gives CDR1 SGHVS, CDR2 FQNEAQ. The CDR3 is 16 residues long. Trimming pared 0 bases from V and 2 bases from J, leaving 11 bases between. CDR3 amino acids: CASSLAVAAAYNEQFF. CDR3 DNA sequence: TGTGCCAGCAGCTTAGCGGTAGCGGCAGCCTACAATGAGCAGTTCTTC.

In its sample, this clone was seen once. The chain recombines TRBV4-1 with TRBJ2-7; D is undetermined. The V and J ends lost 3 bases and 0 bases respectively, with 9 bases between them. Germline assignment: CDR1 MGHRA and CDR2 YSYEKL. The CDR3 length is 14 residues. CDR3 bases: TGCGCCAGCAGCCAGGCCGACCGCTCCTACGAGCAGTACTTC. Translation: CASSQADRSYEQYF.

This chain joins TRBV27 and TRBJ2-7; no clear D. CDR1 and CDR2 (germline): MNHEY, SMNVEV (reference sequence). The CDR3 has 15 residues. V gave up 5 bases and J gave up 2 bases, with 16 bases separating them. The CDR3 nucleotides read TGTGCCAGCAGTCAGGTCCCCTACAAGGCCTACGAGCAGTACTTC. As protein: CASSQVPYKAYEQYF.

The V call is TRBV5-1, the J call TRBJ2-2, with 9 bases that match TRBD2. Per germline, CDR1 SGHRS and CDR2 YFSETQ. The V segment lost 1 base and the J segment 5 bases; nucleotides outside the gene matches: 6. This CDR3 spans 16 amino acids. CDR3 loop: CASSLRLAELTGELFF. CDR3 bases: TGCGCCAGCAGCTTGCGACTAGCGGAGTTAACCGGGGAGCTGTTTTTT. Filled out from reference TRBV5-1 and TRBJ2-2, the complete variable domain reads KAGVTQTPRYLIKTRGQQVTLSCSPISGHRSVSWYQQTPGQGLQFLFEYFSETQRNKGNFPGRFSGRQFSNSRSEMNVSTLELGDSALYLCASSLRLAELTGELFFGEGSRLTVL.

This clone was seen a handful of times. The J gene is TRBJ1-2, the V gene TRBV27, with D possibly matching TRBD1 (5 bases). Trimming stripped 7 bases from V and 8 bases from J, with 11 bases between. The CDR3 has 11 amino acids. Germline loops: CDR1 MNHEY, CDR2 SMNVEV (reference sequence). CDR3: CASIGAGGYTF. The CDR3 nucleotides are TGTGCCAGCATTGGGGCGGGAGGCTACACCTTC.

V and J are TRBV9 and TRBJ1-3, with D maybe TRBD1 (6 bases). The ends were cut back, 4 bases at V and 0 bases at J, with 11 bases in the middle. There are 15 residues in the CDR3. In germline, CDR1 is SGDLS, CDR2 YYNGEE. The CDR3 region is CASSKTGGSGNTIYF. Written as DNA, the CDR3 is TGTGCCAGCAGCAAGACAGGCGGCTCTGGAAACACCATATATTTT.

The CDR3 loop is CATQYVAGDNYEQYF. In nucleotides, the CDR3 is TGTGCCACCCAATACGTAGCGGGAGATAACTACGAGCAGTACTTC. The chain couples TRBV6-5 to TRBJ2-7, with 9 bases that match TRBD2. The ends lost 10 bases at V and 3 bases at J; junction bases unmatched: 13. The CDR3 spans 15 residues. The germline V gene has CDR1 MNHEY and CDR2 SVGAGI.

The chain recombines TRBV7-8 with TRBJ2-7, with D possibly being TRBD1 (6 bases). The CDR3 totals 18 residues. Germline CDR1 is SGHVS and CDR2 is FQNEAQ. The V end lost 2 bases, the J end lost 3 bases, and 23 bases lay between the germline ends. CDR3 sequence (DNA): TGTGCCAGCAGCTTACTAGGGCCACAGGGCTATGGAGTCTACGAGCAGTACTTC. Amino acids: CASSLLGPQGYGVYEQYF.

The rearrangement uses TRBV11-2 and TRBJ1-2, with TRBD1 identical over 7 bases. The CDR3 loop spans 15 amino acids. With 5 bases clipped from V and 4 bases from J, the junction kept 10 bases outside the gene matches. Germline lookup yields CDR1 SGHAT and CDR2 FQNNGV. Written as DNA, the CDR3 is TGTGCCAGCAGCCCCGGGACAGATATCTCCTATGGCTACACCTTC. Its translation: CASSPGTDISYGYTF.

The chain has TRBV30 and TRBJ2-3; 8 nucleotides align to TRBD2. From germline, CDR1 is GTSNPN and CDR2 SVGIG (reference sequence). V dropped 1 base and J dropped 0; count of bases not matched to a gene: 9. The CDR3 is made up of 17 amino acids. The CDR3 here is CAWSGPGGPTSTDTQYF. CDR3 in DNA: TGTGCCTGGAGTGGACCGGGAGGGCCTACGAGCACAGATACGCAGTATTTT.

The V call is TRBV7-2, the J call TRBJ1-5, with a weak D call TRBD1 (5 bases). The germline V and J ends were trimmed by 3 bases and 7 bases, with 16 bases remaining between them. Germline assignment: CDR1 SGHTA and CDR2 FQGNSA. The CDR3 is 15 amino acids. CDR3 DNA sequence: TGTGCCAGCAGCTTCGACGGGGGGATCGGGCAGCCCCAGCATTTT. Residues: CASSFDGGIGQPQHF.

The chain joins TRBV6-6 to TRBJ1-5; TRBD1 aligns across 7 bases. CDR3 length: 15 residues. The V gene end was trimmed by 4 bases and the J gene end by 2 bases; junction bases not matched to a gene: 5. Germline loops: CDR1 MNHNY, CDR2 SVGAGI (reference sequence). The chain's CDR3 is CASSLPGQGNQPQHF. The CDR3 DNA is TGTGCCAGCAGTTTACCCGGACAGGGCAATCAGCCCCAGCATTTT.

V and J are TRBV15 and TRBJ2-5; 9 bases match TRBD1. In germline, CDR1 is LNHNV, CDR2 YYDKDF (reference sequence). Trimming took 4 bases from V and 3 from J; bases not matched to a gene: 3. The CDR3 runs to 14 residues. The CDR3 region is CATSKDRGEETQYF. Written as DNA, the CDR3 is TGTGCCACCAGCAAGGACAGGGGCGAAGAGACCCAGTACTTC.

The V and J genes are TRBV29-1 and TRBJ2-7, with D maybe TRBD2 (6 bases). Germline CDR1 and CDR2: SQVTM and ANQGSEA. Trimming left V 4 bases short and J 2 bases short, with 18 bases between. CDR3 size: 15 residues. The CDR3 DNA reads as TGCAGCGTTGGTGGAGGGCCTATTAGTACCTACGAGCAGTACTTC. This codes for CSVGGGPISTYEQYF.

This clone was counted only a few times. Sequence at one end of the junction differs from germline and may be a read error. The genes are TRBV7-7 and TRBJ2-3, with 7 bases that match TRBD2. From germline, CDR1 is SSHAT and CDR2 FNYEAQ (reference sequence). This CDR3 comprises 15 residues. The chain's CDR3 is CASSLVAGGQDTQYF. The CDR3 nucleotides read TGTGCTAGCAGCTTAGTAGCGGGTGGACAAGATACGCAGTATTTT.

The chain carries TRBV5-4 and TRBJ2-6; 7 bases map to TRBD1. Germline-derived CDR1 and CDR2 are SGHNT and YYREEE (reference sequence). Trimming cost V 0 bases and J 0 bases; bases outside gene matches: 6. This CDR3 spans 18 amino acids. The CDR3 region has the DNA TGTGCCAGCAGCTTGGCCCTCGGGACAGTCTCTGGGGCCAACGTCCTGACTTTC. Translating gives CASSLALGTVSGANVLTF.

This clone was seen once. V is TRBV4-1 and J is TRBJ2-5; D uncertain. From germline, CDR1 is MGHRA and CDR2 YSYEKL. This CDR3 is built from 14 residues. Between the trimmed V and J ends, which lost 4 bases and 5 bases, there was a span of 14 bases. The CDR3 DNA reads as TGCGCCAGCAGCCTGTCGATCATTCGGGAGACCCAGTACTTC. Translation gives CASSLSIIRETQYF.

This clone has a single count. This chain connects TRBV6-5 to TRBJ1-2; no clear D gene. Germline V CDR1 and CDR2: MNHEY, SVGAGI. The CDR3 contains 15 residues. V gave up 6 bases and J gave up 4 bases, with 18 bases separating them. The CDR3 DNA is TGTGCCAGCAGCCCAGAAGGACGTTCGATCTATGGCTACACCTTC. It specifies CASSPEGRSIYGYTF.

CDR3 sequence: CASSSSVWRENNNEQFF. The DNA of the CDR3 is TGTGCCAGCAGCTCCTCGGTGTGGCGGGAAAATAACAATGAGCAGTTCTTC. The chain carries TRBV13 and TRBJ2-1; D is perhaps TRBD2 (6 bases). The CDR3 contains 17 residues. V was pared by 4 bases and J by 5 bases, with 21 bases between. The germline V gene encodes CDR1 PRHDT and CDR2 FYEKMQ (reference sequence).